Each of the 19 T cell receptor beta chains below was sequenced from the same sample in a study of OX40 agonist ivuxolimab in advanced cancers. Assay used: immunoSEQ multiplex PCR; TCRdb lists only in-frame clones, some missing. The sample has roughly 100,000 clones, more than 75% seen once. The source was CD4+ or CD8+ T cells sorted from blood, collected in a trial of the OX40 agonist ivuxolimab. Receptors were obtained from an adult with an advanced solid tumor such as melanoma, head and neck, liver or kidney cancer.

The chain employs TRBV30 and TRBJ2-3; D not certain. The length of the CDR3 is 13 residues. V dropped 3 bases and J dropped 4 bases, with 11 bases sitting between them. Germline values: CDR1 GTSNPN, CDR2 SVGIG (reference sequence). CDR3 sequence (DNA): TGTGCCTGGAGCGTAGGAGTTTCAGATACGCAGTATTTT. This codes for CAWSVGVSDTQYF.

The V gene is TRBV4-2, the J gene TRBJ1-5; D is uncertain. The ends were cut back, 2 bases at V and 0 bases at J, with 5 bases in the middle. Germline V gene data show CDR1 as LGHNA and CDR2 as YNFKEQ. CDR3 length: 14 residues. The CDR3 protein is CASSQTTSNQPQHF. The CDR3 DNA sequence: TGTGCCAGCAGCCAAACCACTAGCAATCAGCCCCAGCATTTT.

This clone appeared a few times. This chain links TRBV5-1 with TRBJ2-7, with D possibly being TRBD1 or TRBD2 (6 bases each). Trimming cost V 4 bases and J 4 bases, with 18 bases left between them. Germline CDR1 is SGHRS and CDR2 is YFSETQ. There are 15 residues in the CDR3. As DNA, the CDR3 is TGCGCCAGCAGCGGTGGGAGGACAGCGGATTACGAGCAGTACTTC. Protein product: CASSGGRTADYEQYF.

The V gene is TRBV14, the J gene TRBJ2-1; the D gene is possibly TRBD2 (6 bases). The CDR3 is 15 residues long. V shed 4 bases and J shed 3 bases, with 13 bases lying between them. Germline assignment: CDR1 SGHDN and CDR2 FVKESK. The CDR3 loop reads CASSPGLPNYNEQFF. The CDR3 nucleotides are TGTGCCAGCAGCCCGGGACTTCCGAACTACAATGAGCAGTTCTTC.

This chain uses TRBV5-4 with TRBJ1-2; perhaps TRBD1 as D (6 bases). Germline values: CDR1 SGHNT, CDR2 YYREEE (reference sequence). The CDR3 is made up of 13 amino acids. Trimming left V 0 bases short and J 8 bases short, with 11 bases between. The CDR3, as DNA: TGTGCCAGCAGCTTGGACAGGGACTGGGGCTACACCTTC. This gives the protein CASSLDRDWGYTF.

This chain uses TRBV19 with TRBJ1-4; D uncertain. The germline V gene has CDR1 LNHDA and CDR2 SQIVND (reference sequence). Trimming removed 8 bases from V and 0 bases from J, with 19 bases in between. The CDR3 spans 17 residues. The CDR3 coding sequence is TGTGCCAGTCTCATTAAATCGGACCGAACAACTAATGAAAAACTGTTTTTT. Translated: CASLIKSDRTTNEKLFF.

This sequence joins TRBV19 and TRBJ1-2; 7 nucleotides match TRBD1. The junction had 11 bases not matched to a gene; V was cut back by 5 bases and J by 8 bases. Germline V CDR1 and CDR2: LNHDA, SQIVND (reference sequence). The CDR3 totals 14 residues. Here the CDR3 reads CASSPSVSRGGYTF. CDR3 DNA sequence: TGTGCCAGTAGTCCCTCGGTGAGCAGGGGGGGCTACACCTTC.

The J gene is TRBJ2-7, the V gene TRBV5-3; 8 positions match TRBD2. TRBV5-3 qualifies as an ORF whose function is uncertain. The CDR3 totals 18 residues. The junction had 15 bases not matched to a gene; V was cut back by 4 bases and J by 0 bases. This chain's CDR3 is CARSKILAGDWSSYEQYF. The DNA of the CDR3 is TGTGCCAGAAGCAAAATTCTAGCGGGCGATTGGAGCTCCTACGAGCAGTACTTC.

This rearrangement joins TRBV7-3 to TRBJ2-5; D might be TRBD2 (6 bases). The V end was cut by 6 bases, the J end by 4 bases, with 18 bases between. The CDR3 length is 15 residues. Germline V gives CDR1 SGHTA, CDR2 FQGTGA. The CDR3 nucleotides are TGTGCCAGCAGTTACCCCGGGACTGGGGCAGAGACCCAGTACTTC. This sequence encodes CASSYPGTGAETQYF.

The chain joins TRBV4-2 to TRBJ2-7; possible D gene TRBD1, 5 bases. Germline CDR1 and CDR2: LGHNA and YNFKEQ. The CDR3 runs to 14 residues. V lost 0 bases to trimming and J lost 5 bases, with 11 bases between them. This CDR3 is CASSQDSRVNEQYF. The CDR3, as DNA: TGTGCCAGCAGCCAAGATTCCAGGGTCAACGAGCAGTACTTC.

This chain joins TRBV28 and TRBJ2-7; D could derive from TRBD1 or TRBD2 (5 bases each). Between the trimmed V and J ends, which lost 6 bases and 3 bases, there was a span of 12 bases. Germline CDR1 reads MDHEN; CDR2 reads SYDVKM. This CDR3 spans 13 amino acids. CDR3 coding DNA: TGTGCCAGCAGCCTAGGGACGGGCTACGAGCAGTACTTC. Protein product: CASSLGTGYEQYF.

The V and J genes are TRBV7-4 and TRBJ2-3, with TRBD2 matching 7 bases. This CDR3 has 19 residues. CDR1 SGHVT and CDR2 SQSDAQ come from the germline V gene. The J segment lost 2 bases and the V segment lost 2 bases, leaving 16 bases of the junction unmatched. As DNA, the CDR3 is TGTGCCAGCAGCTTAAGTTTGGTGGGAGGGACTCCCCTCACAGATACGCAGTATTTT. Translated, it gives CASSLSLVGGTPLTDTQYF.

This chain connects TRBV4-1 to TRBJ2-7; D is unclear. Germline V CDR1 and CDR2: MGHRA, YSYEKL. The CDR3 is 15 amino acids. Between the trimmed V and J ends, which lost 2 bases and 0 bases, there was a span of 11 bases. CDR3 residues: CASSQYGQTSYEQYF. CDR3 sequence (DNA): TGCGCCAGCAGCCAATATGGCCAAACCTCCTACGAGCAGTACTTC.

The chain couples TRBV29-1 to TRBJ2-3; 8 nucleotides align to TRBD2. Germline assignment: CDR1 SQVTM and CDR2 ANQGSEA. CDR3 length equals 20 residues. Unmatched junction bases numbered 20, after V lost 2 bases and J lost 1 base. The CDR3 reads CSVEMLYVYREGTRTDTQYF. DNA of the CDR3: TGCAGCGTTGAAATGTTATATGTATACCGGGAGGGGACCCGCACAGATACGCAGTATTTT.

The chain joins TRBV5-5 to TRBJ2-6, with D possibly being TRBD1 (6 bases). V dropped 4 bases and J dropped 1 base, with 12 bases sitting between them. The CDR3 has 16 residues. Germline-derived CDR1 and CDR2 are SGHKS and YYEKEE (reference sequence). In DNA, the CDR3 is TGTGCCAGCAGCCGGACAGCGGATTCTGGGGCCAACGTCCTGACTTTC. This translates into CASSRTADSGANVLTF.

This chain links TRBV7-9 with TRBJ1-2; no clear D. The CDR3 spans 18 residues. V was pared by 5 bases and J by 4 bases, with 26 bases between. Germline lookup yields CDR1 SEHNR and CDR2 FQNEAQ (reference sequence). The CDR3 protein is CASSPTQRSLFPFYGYTF. CDR3 coding DNA: TGTGCCAGCAGCCCCACCCAACGCAGCCTTTTCCCCTTCTATGGCTACACCTTC.

This clone has a single count. This chain links TRBV6-1 with TRBJ1-5; 8 bases fit TRBD1. Germline V gene lookup returns CDR1 MNHNS and CDR2 SASEGT. The CDR3 loop spans 13 amino acids. Trimming removed 10 bases from V and 5 bases from J; junction bases left unmatched: 7. CDR3 coding DNA: TGTGCCACCCGACAGGGGAGGGATCAGCCCCAGCATTTT. This encodes CATRQGRDQPQHF.

V gene TRBV19 combines with J gene TRBJ2-6; 11 bases agree with TRBD1. With 5 bases clipped from V and 2 bases from J, the junction kept 2 bases outside the gene matches. CDR1 and CDR2 from the germline V gene are LNHDA and SQIVND (reference sequence). The CDR3 sequence is 16 residues long. The CDR3 region has the DNA TGTGCCAGTAGTTGGACAGGGGGCGCTGGGGCCAACGTCCTGACTTTC. Translating gives CASSWTGGAGANVLTF.

This chain links TRBV5-1 with TRBJ2-3, with D possibly matching TRBD2 (5 bases). CDR1 and CDR2 (germline): SGHRS, YFSETQ. Trimming cost V 4 bases and J 5 bases, with 23 bases left between them. The length of the CDR3 is 17 residues. The CDR3 spells CASSLRLGPSGRDTQYF. Here the CDR3 DNA reads TGCGCCAGCAGCCTAAGACTGGGCCCATCTGGGAGAGATACGCAGTATTTT.